This T cell receptor beta chain stems from a study of PD-1 blockade in classical Hodgkin lymphoma. The ends were cut back, 7 bases at V and 2 bases at J, with 15 bases in the middle. The CDR3 has 13 amino acids. In germline, CDR1 is GTSNPN, CDR2 SVGIG (reference sequence). The time point is: cycle 4 day 1 (C4D1), after 5 to 7 weeks of nivolumab. Brentuximab vedotin exposure varied, and every patient relapsed after autologous stem cell transplantation. This table comes from immunoSEQ multiplex PCR, and its TCRdb copy is limited to in-frame clones, with some not included. The table shows about 24,000 clones, with 60% to 80% occurring only once.

This sequence originates from a human donor with classical Hodgkin lymphoma. The chain is built from TRBV30 and TRBJ2-7; D not certain. Sequencing used peripheral blood mononuclear cells (PBMCs), obtained before the fourth cycle of nivolumab. In DNA, the CDR3 is TGTGCCTCAAGTGGGGTACCGGCCTACGAGCAGTACTTC. This encodes CASSGVPAYEQYF. The full variable domain, completed using reference TRBV30 and TRBJ2-7, is SQTIHQWPATLVQPVGSPLSLECTVEGTSNPNLYWYRQAAGRGLQLLFYSVGIGQISSEVPQNLSASRPQDRQFILSSKKLLLSDSGFYLCASSGVPAYEQYFGPGTRLTVT.